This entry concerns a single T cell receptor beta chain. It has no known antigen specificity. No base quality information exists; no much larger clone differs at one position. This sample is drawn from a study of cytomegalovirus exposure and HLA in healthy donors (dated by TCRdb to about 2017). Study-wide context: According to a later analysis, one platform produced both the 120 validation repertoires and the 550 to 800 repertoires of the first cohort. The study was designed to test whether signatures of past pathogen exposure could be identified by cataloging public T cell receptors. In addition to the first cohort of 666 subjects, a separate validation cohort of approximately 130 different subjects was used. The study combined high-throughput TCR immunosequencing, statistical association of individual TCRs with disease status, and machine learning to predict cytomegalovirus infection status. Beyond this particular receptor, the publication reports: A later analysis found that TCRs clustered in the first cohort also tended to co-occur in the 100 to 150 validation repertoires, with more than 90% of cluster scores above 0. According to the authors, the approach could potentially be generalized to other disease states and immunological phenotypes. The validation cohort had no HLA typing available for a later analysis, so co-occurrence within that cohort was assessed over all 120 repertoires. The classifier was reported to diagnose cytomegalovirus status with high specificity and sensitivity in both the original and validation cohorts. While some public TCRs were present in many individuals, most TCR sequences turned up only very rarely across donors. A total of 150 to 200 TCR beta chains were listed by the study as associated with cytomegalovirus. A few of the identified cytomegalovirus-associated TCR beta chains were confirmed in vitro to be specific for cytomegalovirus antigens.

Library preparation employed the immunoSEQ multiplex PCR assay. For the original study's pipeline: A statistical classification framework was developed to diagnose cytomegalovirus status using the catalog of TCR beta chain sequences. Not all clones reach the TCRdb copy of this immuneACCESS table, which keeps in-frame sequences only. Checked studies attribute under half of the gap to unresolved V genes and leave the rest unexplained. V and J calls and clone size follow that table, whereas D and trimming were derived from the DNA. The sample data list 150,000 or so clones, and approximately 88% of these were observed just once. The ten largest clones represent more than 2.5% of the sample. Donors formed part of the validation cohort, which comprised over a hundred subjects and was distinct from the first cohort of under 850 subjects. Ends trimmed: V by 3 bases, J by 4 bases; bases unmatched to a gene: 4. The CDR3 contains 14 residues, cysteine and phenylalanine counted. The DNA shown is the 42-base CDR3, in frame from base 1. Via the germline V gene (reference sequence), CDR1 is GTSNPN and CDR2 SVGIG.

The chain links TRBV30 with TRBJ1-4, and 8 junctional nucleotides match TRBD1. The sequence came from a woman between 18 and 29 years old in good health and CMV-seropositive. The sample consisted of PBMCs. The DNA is TGTGCCTGGAGCCGGGACAGGAGTAATGAAAAACTGTTTTTT. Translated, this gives CAWSRDRSNEKLFF.